This TCR beta chain is drawn from a study of T cell changes during pregnancy in multiple sclerosis (dated by TCRdb to 2018 to 2020). About the study as a whole: The study looked at changes in the T cell repertoire across pregnancy in women with multiple sclerosis.

Points on this clone: No antigen is known for it. Within one base of it there is no much larger clone, and no base qualities were kept.

Deletion took 5 bases off V and 8 bases off J, with a span of 16 bases between the germline ends. There are 15 amino acids in the CDR3, from cysteine to phenylalanine inclusive. Only the CDR3 region is kept as DNA, spanning 45 bases read in frame from base 1. CDR1 and CDR2 are drawn from the germline V gene (reference sequence): SEHNR, FQNEAQ. Preparation of the library involved the immunoSEQ multiplex PCR assay. The table was pulled from immuneACCESS by TCRdb, which kept in-frame rearrangements only. Such tables lose some clones; where checked, under half of the loss comes from unresolved V genes, and the rest has no known cause. In all, the sample holds some 85,000 clones, and 85% to 95% of those were seen once. 0.65% to 0.95% of the sample belongs to the ten largest clones.

This clonotype was obtained from a female donor with multiple sclerosis, enrolled in a pregnancy study. The V and J segments used are TRBV7-9 and TRBJ1-6; tentative D gene TRBD1, with 5 bases matching. This specimen was peripheral blood, taken in the third trimester of pregnancy. The CDR3 corresponds to CASSTARGSYSPLHF. The DNA sequence follows: TGTGCCAGCAGCACCGCAAGGGGATCGTATTCACCCCTCCACTTT.